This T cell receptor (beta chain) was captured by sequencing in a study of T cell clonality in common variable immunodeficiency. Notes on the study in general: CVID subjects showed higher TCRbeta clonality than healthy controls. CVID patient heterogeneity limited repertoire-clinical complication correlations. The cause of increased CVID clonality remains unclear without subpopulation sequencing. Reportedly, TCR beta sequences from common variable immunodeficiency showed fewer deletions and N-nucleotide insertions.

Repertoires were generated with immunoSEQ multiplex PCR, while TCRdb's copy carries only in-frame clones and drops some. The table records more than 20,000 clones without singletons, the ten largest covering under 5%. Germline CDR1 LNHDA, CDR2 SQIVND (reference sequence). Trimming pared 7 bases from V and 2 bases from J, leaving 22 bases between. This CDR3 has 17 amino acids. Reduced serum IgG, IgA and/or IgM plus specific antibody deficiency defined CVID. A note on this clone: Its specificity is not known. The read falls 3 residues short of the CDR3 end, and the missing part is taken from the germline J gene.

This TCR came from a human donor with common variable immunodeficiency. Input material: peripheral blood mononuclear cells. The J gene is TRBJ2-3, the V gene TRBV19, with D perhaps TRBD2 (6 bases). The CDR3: CASNTRTRAGFTDTQYF. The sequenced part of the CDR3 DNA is TGTGCCAGTAACACTCGGACCCGGGCGGGATTCACAGATACG.